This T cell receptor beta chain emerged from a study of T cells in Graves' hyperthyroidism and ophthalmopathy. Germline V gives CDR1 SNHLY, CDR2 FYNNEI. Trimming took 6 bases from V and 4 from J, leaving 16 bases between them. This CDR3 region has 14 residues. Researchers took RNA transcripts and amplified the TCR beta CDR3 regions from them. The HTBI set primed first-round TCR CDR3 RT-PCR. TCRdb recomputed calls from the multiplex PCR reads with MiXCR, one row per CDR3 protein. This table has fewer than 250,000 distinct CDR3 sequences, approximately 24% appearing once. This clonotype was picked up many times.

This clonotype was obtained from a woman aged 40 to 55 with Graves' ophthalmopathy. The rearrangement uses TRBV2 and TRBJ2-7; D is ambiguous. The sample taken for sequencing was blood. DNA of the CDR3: TGTGCCAGCAGCCCCACGGGCAGTCTTTACGAGCAGTACTTC. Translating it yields CASSPTGSLYEQYF.